One sample yielded the 5 T cell receptor beta chains listed below, sequenced in a study of cytomegalovirus exposure and HLA in healthy donors. PCR was performed using 60 Vbeta and 13 Jbeta primers. Repertoires were generated with immunoSEQ multiplex PCR, while TCRdb's copy carries only in-frame clones and drops some. The sample lists around 93,000 clones; approximately 80% were seen once. Sequences were obtained from PBMCs. These receptors were taken from a man aged 50 to 60 in good health and CMV-seronegative.

The CDR3 here is CAWSWTVFIVGYEQYF. DNA for the CDR3: TGTGCCTGGAGTTGGACAGTCTTCATAGTTGGCTACGAGCAGTACTTC. The chain employs TRBV30 and TRBJ2-7; D is perhaps TRBD1 (6 bases). Germline V gene sequence: CDR1 GTSNPN, CDR2 SVGIG (reference sequence). The V end was cut by 2 bases, the J end by 3 bases, with 20 bases between. This CDR3 comprises 16 residues.

The V gene is TRBV9, the J gene TRBJ2-5; TRBD2 agrees at 7 bases. The V and J ends lost 4 bases and 0 bases, in that order; junction bases with no gene match: 9. The length of the CDR3 is 16 residues. Germline V lookup: CDR1 SGDLS, CDR2 YYNGEE. CDR3 DNA: TGTGCCAGCAGCCCAGCCGGGAGGACCTACCAAGAGACCCAGTACTTC. It translates to CASSPAGRTYQETQYF.

J is TRBJ2-7 and V is TRBV19; 7 nucleotides agree with TRBD1. The germline V gene encodes CDR1 LNHDA and CDR2 SQIVND (reference sequence). Trimming removed 7 bases from V and 1 base from J; junction bases left unmatched: 7. This CDR3 spans 14 amino acids. CDR3 coding DNA: TGTGCCAGTACCCCACAGGGGTCTTCCTACGAGCAGTACTTC. Protein product: CASTPQGSSYEQYF.

As for this clone: The same CDR3 also results from other DNA sequences found in this sample. V is TRBV5-1 and J is TRBJ2-1; tentative D call: TRBD2 (6 bases). CDR1 and CDR2 from the germline V gene are SGHRS and YFSETQ. This CDR3 contains 15 residues. V was trimmed by 0 bases and J by 4 bases, leaving 11 bases between them. For the CDR3, the DNA is TGCGCCAGCAGCTTGGAAACGGGAGCGTACAATGAGCAGTTCTTC. Translating it yields CASSLETGAYNEQFF.

The gene calls are TRBV30 and TRBJ2-1, with a tentative D call TRBD1 (6 bases). V lost 3 bases, J lost 0 bases, and 27 bases lay in between. The germline gives CDR1 GTSNPN, CDR2 SVGIG (reference sequence). The CDR3 consists of 20 residues. CDR3 sequence reads: CAWRGHSSQRGHLSYNEQFF. CDR3 nucleotides: TGTGCCTGGAGGGGACATTCATCTCAGCGAGGCCACCTCTCCTACAATGAGCAGTTCTTC. Filled out from reference TRBV30 and TRBJ2-1, the complete variable domain reads SQTIHQWPATLVQPVGSPLSLECTVEGTSNPNLYWYRQAAGRGLQLLFYSVGIGQISSEVPQNLSASRPQDRQFILSSKKLLLSDSGFYLCAWRGHSSQRGHLSYNEQFFGPGTRLTVL.